Shown below are 28 T cell receptor beta chains from a single sample sequenced in a study of T cell responses to AZD1222 COVID-19 vaccine. Assay used: immunoSEQ multiplex PCR; TCRdb lists only in-frame clones, some missing. The sample has around 100,000 clones, 80% to 85% seen once. The sequences come from peripheral blood, collected on day 0 of AZD1222 vaccination. The receptors were gathered from an adult in good health.

The CDR3 nucleotides read TGCGCCAGCAGCCTTTCCGGGACTAGTCGGGATGAGCAGTTCTTC. Encoded protein: CASSLSGTSRDEQFF. The V gene is TRBV4-1, the J gene TRBJ2-1; TRBD2 aligns across 8 bases. This CDR3 comprises 15 residues. J gave up 8 bases and V 4 bases, and 10 bases lay outside the gene matches. Germline-derived CDR1 and CDR2 are MGHRA and YSYEKL.

The chain carries TRBV25-1 and TRBJ1-3, with D perhaps TRBD1 (5 bases). The V and J ends lost 6 bases and 4 bases respectively, with 16 bases between them. The CDR3 has 15 residues. Germline V gene lookup returns CDR1 MGHDK and CDR2 SYGVNS. The CDR3 sequence is CASRPPGGVGNTIYF. CDR3 DNA: TGTGCCAGCAGACCCCCGGGGGGGGTAGGAAACACCATATATTTT.

The chain links TRBV19 to TRBJ1-1, with 9 bases that match TRBD1. J gave up 3 bases and V 4 bases, and 9 bases lay outside the gene matches. The V gene's germline CDR1 is LNHDA and CDR2 SQIVND (reference sequence). This CDR3 is built from 16 residues. This CDR3 reads CASSTPPDRGDTEAFF. The CDR3 DNA reads as TGTGCCAGTAGTACCCCACCCGACAGGGGGGACACTGAAGCTTTCTTT.

The chain recombines TRBV2 with TRBJ1-2; TRBD1 matches 7 bases. Germline-derived CDR1 and CDR2 are SNHLY and FYNNEI. Losses at the gene ends were 4 bases for V and 4 bases for J; bases not matched to a gene: 0. CDR3 length: 12 amino acids. CDR3 amino acids: CASSGDSYGYTF. The CDR3 DNA reads as TGTGCCAGCAGTGGGGACAGCTATGGCTACACCTTC.

With respect to this clone: Germline and junction disagree at one end, which may indicate a read error. This sequence joins TRBV3-1 (or the pseudogene TRBV3-2) and TRBJ2-5; 9 bases align to TRBD1. Germline V gene data show CDR1 as LGHDT and CDR2 as YNNKEL (reference sequence). The CDR3 runs to 12 residues. CDR3 DNA: TGTGCCAGCAGCCCCGGACAGGGGAGGTACGACTTC. This sequence encodes CASSPGQGRYDF.

A single count supports this clone. The V call is TRBV7-2, the J call TRBJ2-1; maybe TRBD1 (6 bases). Germline V lookup: CDR1 SGHTA, CDR2 FQGNSA. V was clipped by 5 bases and J by 5 bases, with 10 bases between them. The CDR3 runs 13 residues. CDR3 sequence reads: CASSLDSDNEQFF. CDR3 bases: TGTGCCAGCAGCCTGGACAGTGACAATGAGCAGTTCTTC.

The rearrangement uses TRBV28 and TRBJ1-2, with D possibly matching TRBD1 (6 bases). V lost 6 bases, J lost 2 bases, and 19 bases lay in between. From germline, CDR1 is MDHEN and CDR2 SYDVKM. This CDR3 is 16 amino acids long. CDR3 nucleotides: TGTGCCAGCAGCACCTCCCCACAGGGAGGGAACTATGGCTACACCTTC. Translating it yields CASSTSPQGGNYGYTF.

The V and J genes are TRBV28 and TRBJ1-1; no clear D. The CDR3 loop spans 14 amino acids. The germline V gene has CDR1 MDHEN and CDR2 SYDVKM. Trimming shortened V by 3 bases and J by 6 bases, and 14 bases separated the two germline ends. The CDR3 is CASSLAGNNPEAFF. The CDR3 DNA reads as TGTGCCAGCAGTTTGGCCGGGAATAACCCTGAAGCTTTCTTT.

The chain recombines TRBV28 with TRBJ1-2, with 8 bases aligning to TRBD1. The V and J ends lost 6 bases and 4 bases, in that order; junction bases with no gene match: 13. The CDR3 loop spans 16 amino acids. Germline CDR1 MDHEN, CDR2 SYDVKM. DNA of the CDR3: TGTGCCAGCAGACCCGGGGGGACAGGACACCTCTATGGCTACACCTTC. Its protein product is CASRPGGTGHLYGYTF.

J is TRBJ2-3 and V is TRBV12-3 or TRBV12-4, with D uncertain. CDR3 length: 13 residues. The V end lost 4 bases, the J end lost 4 bases, and 9 bases lay between the germline ends. The CDR3: CASSSSFSDTQYF. As DNA, the CDR3 is TGTGCCAGCAGTTCCTCCTTTTCAGATACGCAGTATTTT.

This clone was detected only once. This rearrangement joins TRBV4-3 to TRBJ1-1; D is unclear. This CDR3 has 15 amino acids. The V end was cut by 0 bases, the J end by 5 bases, with 13 bases between. Germline V CDR1 and CDR2: LGHNA, YSLEER. CDR3 nucleotides: TGCGCCAGCAGCCAAGATTCAGGACCCGGGACTGAAGCTTTCTTT. Protein: CASSQDSGPGTEAFF.

CDR3 residues: CASSRDRGRGNQPQHF. In DNA, the CDR3 is TGTGCCAGCAGCAGGGACAGGGGCCGGGGCAATCAGCCCCAGCATTTT. The chain couples TRBV5-6 to TRBJ1-5; 10 nucleotides line up with TRBD1. Germline CDR1 and CDR2: SGHDT and YYEEEE. This CDR3 has 16 residues. V shed 4 bases and J 2 bases; nucleotides not matched to a gene: 6. Complete variable domain (other parts from reference TRBV5-6 and TRBJ1-5): DAGVTQSPTHLIKTRGQQVTLRCSPKSGHDTVSWYQQALGQGPQFIFQYYEEEERQRGNFPDRFSGHQFPNYSSELNVNALLLGDSALYLCASSRDRGRGNQPQHFGDGTRLSIL.

This sequence joins TRBV18 and TRBJ2-2; maybe TRBD2 (6 bases). The CDR3 is made up of 13 amino acids. The germline CDR1 and CDR2 sequences are KGHSH and LQKENI. The V end was cut by 5 bases, the J end by 7 bases, with 11 bases between. The DNA of the CDR3 is TGTGCCAGCTCAGCGGGAAACGACGGGGAGCTGTTTTTT. It codes for CASSAGNDGELFF.

This clone showed up just a few times. This chain links TRBV6-6 with TRBJ2-5; D remains unclear. This CDR3 region has 12 residues. V was pared by 4 bases and J by 2 bases, with 5 bases between. Germline V CDR1 and CDR2: MNHNY, SVGAGI (reference sequence). The CDR3 here is CASSWSQETQYF. The CDR3 region has the DNA TGTGCCAGCAGTTGGTCACAAGAGACCCAGTACTTC.

This rearrangement joins TRBV3-1 (or the pseudogene TRBV3-2) to TRBJ2-7, with TRBD2 matching 11 bases. Germline V CDR1 and CDR2: LGHDT, YNNKEL (reference sequence). The CDR3 has 15 residues. The V and J ends lost 4 bases and 1 base, in that order; junction bases with no gene match: 3. The CDR3 DNA follows: TGTGCCAGCAGCCGGGGACTAGCGGTTTCCTACGAGCAGTACTTC. Protein: CASSRGLAVSYEQYF.

The rearrangement uses TRBV18 and TRBJ2-5; no clear D. CDR3 length: 13 amino acids. The germline V gene encodes CDR1 KGHSH and CDR2 LQKENI. V was cut by 3 bases and J by 5 bases, with 10 bases left in between. The chain's CDR3 is CASSPNARETQYF. The CDR3 DNA reads as TGTGCCAGCTCACCTAATGCTCGGGAGACCCAGTACTTC.

The rearrangement joins TRBV10-3 to TRBJ2-1; TRBD2 matches at 10 bases. Germline CDR1 and CDR2: ENHRY and SYGVKD. The CDR3 consists of 15 residues. Germline trimming cut 6 bases from V and 10 bases from J; bases unmatched to any gene: 12. The CDR3 region is CAISEREGAVGEQFF. DNA of the CDR3: TGTGCCATCAGCGAGCGGGAGGGAGCTGTCGGGGAGCAGTTCTTC.

This chain's CDR3 is CASSLTGAARELFF. CDR3 DNA: TGTGCCAGCAGTTTAACGGGGGCCGCGCGGGAGCTGTTTTTT. This rearrangement joins TRBV28 to TRBJ2-2; D could derive from TRBD1 or TRBD2 (6 bases each). The CDR3 sequence is 14 residues long. Germline lookup yields CDR1 MDHEN and CDR2 SYDVKM. V was trimmed by 2 bases and J by 9 bases, leaving 13 bases between them. The entire variable domain, with the rest obtained from reference TRBV28 and TRBJ2-2, is as follows: DVKVTQSSRYLVKRTGEKVFLECVQDMDHENMFWYRQDPGLGLRLIYFSYDVKMKEKGDIPEGYSVSREKKERFSLILESASTNQTSMYLCASSLTGAARELFFGEGSRLTVL.

This clone turned up a few times. The genes are TRBV2 and TRBJ1-5; 9 nucleotides match TRBD1. The V gene end was trimmed by 10 bases and the J gene end by 2 bases; junction bases not matched to a gene: 3. The CDR3 runs 13 residues. Germline assignment: CDR1 SNHLY and CDR2 FYNNEI. The CDR3 spells CAIRTGGNQPQHF. CDR3 nucleotide sequence: TGTGCCATCCGGACAGGGGGCAATCAGCCCCAGCATTTT.

This clone has a single count. This chain links TRBV7-2 with TRBJ2-7; unclear D gene. V gave up 0 bases and J gave up 2 bases, with 5 bases separating them. This CDR3 has 13 amino acids. Per the germline V gene, CDR1 is SGHTA and CDR2 is FQGNSA. The CDR3 bases are TGTGCCAGCAGCTTAGCATGGGCCTACGAGCAGTACTTC. Amino acids: CASSLAWAYEQYF.

CDR3 DNA sequence: TGTGCCAGCTCACCACCCCCCTCCGGAAACGAGCAGTACTTC. Amino acid sequence: CASSPPPSGNEQYF. J is TRBJ2-7 and V is TRBV18; D call uncertain. The CDR3 contains 14 residues. V was shortened by 0 bases and J by 5 bases, with 11 bases between the two germline ends. Germline values: CDR1 KGHSH, CDR2 LQKENI.

The chain combines TRBV27 with TRBJ1-6; 7 bases match TRBD1. The CDR3 covers 16 residues. Germline CDR1 reads MNHEY; CDR2 reads SMNVEV (reference sequence). The V and J ends lost 6 bases and 3 bases, in that order; junction bases with no gene match: 8. In DNA, the CDR3 is TGTGCCAGCAGCACCGGACAGGCCCTCTATAATTCACCCCTCCACTTT. It specifies CASSTGQALYNSPLHF.

The chain combines TRBV7-2 with TRBJ2-3; 10 bases agree with TRBD2. Unmatched junction bases numbered 5, after V lost 2 bases and J lost 3 bases. The CDR3 runs to 16 residues. Germline-derived CDR1 and CDR2 are SGHTA and FQGNSA. Here the CDR3 DNA reads TGTGCCAGCAGCTTAAGAGCGGGGGGGCGAACAGATACGCAGTATTTT. Protein product: CASSLRAGGRTDTQYF.

This clone was seen once. The rearrangement uses TRBV3-1 (or the pseudogene TRBV3-2) and TRBJ2-1, with D possibly TRBD2 on 6 matching bases. The V gene's germline CDR1 is LGHDT and CDR2 YNNKEL (reference sequence). The ends were cut back, 4 bases at V and 9 bases at J, with 7 bases in the middle. The CDR3 totals 11 residues. The CDR3 nucleotides read TGTGCCAGCAGCCCCGGGGGTGAGCAGTTCTTC. It is translated as CASSPGGEQFF.

This clone was counted a single time. The V gene is TRBV6-2 or TRBV6-3, the J gene TRBJ2-7; D may be TRBD1 (5 bases). Per germline, CDR1 MNHEY and CDR2 SVGEGT. Trimming took 6 bases from V and 1 from J, leaving 16 bases between them. The CDR3 has 15 residues. CDR3 protein: CASSFTRAPSYEQYF. CDR3 in DNA: TGTGCCAGCAGCTTTACCAGGGCTCCTTCCTACGAGCAGTACTTC.

The V and J genes are TRBV28 and TRBJ1-4; D perhaps matches TRBD1 (5 bases). Germline values: CDR1 MDHEN, CDR2 SYDVKM. Trimming removed 3 bases from V and 7 bases from J, with 18 bases in between. This CDR3 region has 16 residues. CDR3 DNA: TGTGCCAGCAGTTTGTTTAATACGGGGACGGGTGAAAAACTGTTTTTT. Its translation: CASSLFNTGTGEKLFF.

In nucleotides, the CDR3 is TGTGCCAGCAGCTTAGCCCACAGGGGGACCACCGGGGAGCTGTTTTTT. This sequence encodes CASSLAHRGTTGELFF. The rearrangement uses TRBV7-2 and TRBJ2-2; 8 bases match TRBD1. Germline values: CDR1 SGHTA, CDR2 FQGNSA. The CDR3 covers 16 residues. Trimming cost V 0 bases and J 4 bases; bases outside gene matches: 4. The entire variable domain, with the rest obtained from reference TRBV7-2 and TRBJ2-2, is as follows: GAGVSQSPSNKVTEKGKDVELRCDPISGHTALYWYRQSLGQGLEFLIYFQGNSAPDKSGLPSDRFSAERTGGSVSTLTIQRTQQEDSAVYLCASSLAHRGTTGELFFGEGSRLTVL.

This chain links TRBV19 with TRBJ1-3, with D perhaps TRBD1 (5 bases). The CDR3 is made up of 16 amino acids. Trimming removed 5 bases at V and 4 bases at J, with 18 bases between. From germline, CDR1 is LNHDA and CDR2 SQIVND (reference sequence). The CDR3 region has the DNA TGTGCCAGTAGTGTCAGGGCTTTGTCTGGAGGAAACACCATATATTTT. Protein: CASSVRALSGGNTIYF.